The T cell receptor (beta chain) under discussion was sequenced for a study of identical twins. Study outcomes and limitations: Out-of-frame TCR alpha sharing observed in monozygotic twins exceeded model estimates.

Many counts were recorded for this clonotype. Its target is unknown. Each CDR3 protein gets one entry after TCRdb re-called the 5' RACE reads with MiXCR. The sample lists under 400,000 distinct CDR3 sequences, approximately 10% occurring once. The CDR3 is 16 residues long. The germline V gene has CDR1 KGHDR and CDR2 SFDVKD. V was cut by 3 bases and J by 4 bases, with 17 bases left in between. Healthy Caucasians made up all donors. Material for sequencing was naive T cells sorted from blood. The V gene is TRBV24-1, the J gene TRBJ2-5; possible D gene TRBD2, 6 bases. The receptor's source is a woman between 45 and 65 years old in good health. The CDR3 DNA sequence: TGTGCCACCAGTGATCCCGGGACTTGGGGTGGAGAGACCCAGTACTTC. It yields the protein CATSDPGTWGGETQYF.